A selection of T cell receptor beta chains follows, all from one sample in a study of T cell changes during pregnancy in multiple sclerosis. This table comes from immunoSEQ multiplex PCR, and its TCRdb copy is limited to in-frame clones, with some not included. The data hold approximately 45,000 clones, with roughly nine tenths observed a single time. Sequences were derived from CD4+ T cells from peripheral blood mononuclear cells, sampled in the second trimester of pregnancy. These receptors all stem from a female donor in good health, enrolled as a control in a pregnancy study. CDR3s include the opening cysteine and the closing phenylalanine or tryptophan. D genes are given only for firm matches. Clone size is stated in some rows and not others, as once, few, many or a class when expanded.

J gene	V gene	D gene	clone size	CDR3 DNA	CDR3 protein
TRBJ1-1	TRBV11-1	-	-	TGTGCCAGCAGCTTAAGGGGAGAAGCTTTCTTT	CASSLRGEAFF
TRBJ2-3	TRBV5-5	TRBD2	-	TGTGCCAGCAGCTTGGCTAGCGGGGGATTCACAGATACGCAGTATTTT	CASSLASGGFTDTQYF
TRBJ1-2	TRBV15	-	-	TGTGCCACCAGCAGAGATGGGCGGGTCGTCTATGGCTACACCTTC	CATSRDGRVVYGYTF
TRBJ2-1	TRBV7-3	TRBD2	-	TGTGCCAGCAGCTTAGATAGCCGACCGGGGGGATACAATGAGCAGTTCTTC	CASSLDSRPGGYNEQFF
TRBJ2-3	TRBV5-4	TRBD2	-	TGTGCCAGCAGCGATCGACGACTAGCGGGGGGCCGGGATACGCAGTATTTT	CASSDRRLAGGRDTQYF
TRBJ1-1	TRBV7-2	-	-	TGTGCCAGCAGCTTAGCTTGGACAGCCATGAACACTGAAGCTTTCTTT	CASSLAWTAMNTEAFF
TRBJ2-3	TRBV29-1	-	-	TGCAGCGTTGAAAAAGTGGGGGGAGATACGCAGTATTTT	CSVEKVGGDTQYF
TRBJ1-2	TRBV6-5	TRBD1	-	TGTGCCAGCAGTTACGAACAGGGGGCGCTGGGCTACACCTTC	CASSYEQGALGYTF
TRBJ1-2	TRBV11-2	-	-	TGTGCCAGCAGCTTAGGACTAGGGGTGGTCTATGGCTACACCTTC	CASSLGLGVVYGYTF
TRBJ2-7	TRBV27	-	-	TGTGCCAGCAGTTTCCAGGGGAACCACGAGCAGTACTTC	CASSFQGNHEQYF
TRBJ2-5	TRBV14	-	-	TGTGCCAGCAGTCAACGCGGGGTCCCCCAAGAGACCCAGTACTTC	CASSQRGVPQETQYF
TRBJ1-4	TRBV30	-	once	TGTGCCTGGGGCCCGGGACTCTCTAATGAAAAACTGTTTTTT	CAWGPGLSNEKLFF
TRBJ1-2	TRBV7-8	-	-	TGTGCCAGCAGCTTCTTTTCTCGGTCAAATAACTATGGCTACACCTTC	CASSFFSRSNNYGYTF
TRBJ1-4	TRBV7-9	-	-	TGTGCCAGCACCAGTGAGGGCCTGGAAAAACTGTTTTTT	CASTSEGLEKLFF
TRBJ1-1	TRBV7-7	-	-	TGTGCTAGCGTCCGAGACACAGAAACGAGGAACACTGAAGCTTTCTTT	CASVRDTETRNTEAFF
TRBJ2-3	TRBV19	TRBD2	-	TGTGCCAGTAGCCGACCGGCTAGCGGGGGTAGAGATACGCAGTATTTT	CASSRPASGGRDTQYF
TRBJ1-4	TRBV5-1	TRBD1	-	TGCGCCAGCAGCACACAGGGGGCTGACGAAAAACTGTTTTTT	CASSTQGADEKLFF
TRBJ1-4	TRBV30	-	-	TGTGCCTGGTCGTCCGGGGAAAAACTGTTTTTT	CAWSSGEKLFF
TRBJ1-5	TRBV7-2	TRBD1	-	TGTGCCAGCAGCAAGACAGGGCCCCAACAGCCCCAGCATTTT	CASSKTGPQQPQHF
TRBJ1-2	TRBV4-3	-	-	TGCGCCAGCAGCCAAGCCCAGGGTCCCTATGGCTACACCTTC	CASSQAQGPYGYTF
TRBJ2-3	TRBV5-1	-	-	TGCTCCTCAGGGGAATTAAGGAGCACAGATACGCAGTATTTT	CSSGELRSTDTQYF
TRBJ1-1	TRBV5-6	-	-	TGTGCCAGCAGCTTGGGTTTGCGGGGGCCTGAAGCTTTCTTT	CASSLGLRGPEAFF
TRBJ1-2	TRBV11-2	-	once	TGTGCCAGCAGCTTAGGCGCCAGGGCTTATGGCTACACCTTC	CASSLGARAYGYTF
TRBJ2-1	TRBV7-2	-	few	TGTGCCAGCAGCTTAGAGAGCGGCCTCTACAATGAGCAGTTCTTC	CASSLESGLYNEQFF
TRBJ1-5	TRBV6-5	TRBD1	once	TGTGCCAGCAGCCGTGACAGGGATCAGCCCCAGCATTTT	CASSRDRDQPQHF
TRBJ1-6	TRBV7-3	-	-	TGTGCCAGCAGCTTAACCGGGTTTGGAAATTCACCCCTCCACTTT	CASSLTGFGNSPLHF
TRBJ2-5	TRBV9	-	-	TGTGCCAGCAGCCTCGGACTAGGGGGAGAGACCCAGTACTTC	CASSLGLGGETQYF
TRBJ2-7	TRBV5-6	TRBD1	-	TGTGCCAGCAGCTTGGGGGACAGGGAGAACTACGAGCAGTACTTC	CASSLGDRENYEQYF
TRBJ2-3	TRBV10-3	TRBD1	-	TGTGCCATCAGCCTAACTTTAGGGACAGGGGTTGATACGCAGTATTTT	CAISLTLGTGVDTQYF
TRBJ2-3	TRBV7-8	TRBD2	-	TGTGCCAGCAGCTCAATCTGGCGGGGGGGCACAGATACGCAGTATTTT	CASSSIWRGGTDTQYF
TRBJ1-1	TRBV4-3	-	-	TGCGCCAGCAGCTTCGACACTCGGAACACTGAAGCTTTCTTT	CASSFDTRNTEAFF
TRBJ1-2	TRBV4-1	-	-	TGCGCCAGCAGCCAAGATCGGGCAAGCGGTGGCTCCTTC	CASSQDRASGGSF
TRBJ1-6	TRBV19	-	-	TGTGCCAGTATGGGAGCGGGAGGTAATTCACCCCTCCACTTT	CASMGAGGNSPLHF
TRBJ2-2	TRBV5-1	TRBD1	-	TGCGCCAGCAGCCCATCCCCGGACAGGGGAGGCACCGGGGAGCTGTTTTTT	CASSPSPDRGGTGELFF
TRBJ1-1	TRBV7-2	-	-	TGTGCCAGCAGCTCATCAGGGTTCTCCTCTGAAGCTTTCTTT	CASSSSGFSSEAFF
TRBJ2-7	TRBV11-3	-	-	TGTGCCAGCAGCTTGGGCCCGGACAGTTTGGAGCAGTACTTC	CASSLGPDSLEQYF
TRBJ2-1	TRBV30	-	-	TGTGCCTGGAGTTCAGGGGTCTCCTACAATGAGCAGTTCTTC	CAWSSGVSYNEQFF
TRBJ2-7	TRBV13	-	-	TGTGCCAGCAGCTTATGGAGGGAATCGTTTCGGTCCTACGAGCAGTACTTC	CASSLWRESFRSYEQYF
TRBJ1-1	TRBV9	-	-	TGTGCCAGCAGCGTCGGGAGGGACCCTGGGGCCACTGAAGCTTTCTTT	CASSVGRDPGATEAFF
TRBJ2-5	TRBV5-4	-	-	TGTGCCGGCAGCTTTCTACGAGAGACCCAGTACTTC	CAGSFLRETQYF
TRBJ2-3	TRBV4-2	TRBD2	-	TGTGCCAGCAGCCAAGATCAGTGGGACTACATCAGGGATACGCAGTATTTT	CASSQDQWDYIRDTQYF
TRBJ2-2	TRBV7-3	TRBD1	-	TGTGCCAGCAGCTCGGGACAGCTAACCACCGGGGAGCTGTTTTTT	CASSSGQLTTGELFF
TRBJ2-1	TRBV2	-	-	TGTGCCAGCAGTGAAGCGCGGGGTGCGCAGTTCTTC	CASSEARGAQFF
TRBJ1-5	TRBV18	TRBD1	-	TGTGCCAGCTCACCCGGGACAGGGGATAGCAATCAGCCCCAGCATTTT	CASSPGTGDSNQPQHF
TRBJ2-2	TRBV9	TRBD1	-	TGTGCCAGCAGCGGGACAGGTACCGGGGAGCTGTTTTTT	CASSGTGTGELFF
TRBJ1-1	TRBV30	-	few	TGTGCCTGGACCCCATTTAACACTGAAGCTTTCTTT	CAWTPFNTEAFF
TRBJ1-2	TRBV7-9	TRBD1	-	TGTGCCAGCAGCGTACCCCCCGGGACAGGGCGCGGCGCTAACTATGGCTACACCTTC	CASSVPPGTGRGANYGYTF
TRBJ1-2	TRBV28	TRBD1	-	TGTGCCAGCAGTTCCTTAACAGGGGGCTTAGGTGGCTACACCTTC	CASSSLTGGLGGYTF
TRBJ1-2	TRBV6-5	TRBD1	-	TGTGCCAGCAGTATACCAGGGGGCAGGGGCTACACCTTC	CASSIPGGRGYTF
TRBJ1-5	TRBV6-1	-	-	TGTGCCAGCAGTCAGCGGAGCAATCAGCCCCAGCATTTT	CASSQRSNQPQHF
TRBJ2-1	TRBV7-2	-	-	TGTGCCAGCAGCTTATGGGGGGTCTACAATGAGCAGTTCTTC	CASSLWGVYNEQFF
TRBJ1-6	TRBV5-4	-	-	TGTGCCAGCAGCTTCGGTGGACCCGGACAGCTGTATAATTCACCCCTCCACTTT	CASSFGGPGQLYNSPLHF
TRBJ2-6	TRBV30	-	-	TGTGCCTGGAGGGCGGGGAAAATGTCGGCCGGGGCCAACGTCCTGACTTTC	CAWRAGKMSAGANVLTF
TRBJ2-3	TRBV5-1	TRBD1	once	TGCGCCAGCAGCTTGAGGGGACAGGGGGCGTCAGATACGCAGTATTTT	CASSLRGQGASDTQYF
TRBJ1-5	TRBV30	-	-	TGTGCCTGGAGTGTAGCGGGGCATAGCAATCAGCCCCAGCATTTT	CAWSVAGHSNQPQHF
TRBJ2-3	TRBV6-5	TRBD2	-	TGTGCCAGCAGTTACACTAGCGGGGGGTATACGCAGTATTTT	CASSYTSGGYTQYF
TRBJ2-5	TRBV4-3	-	-	TGCGCCAGCAGCCATTATTTTGACGGCGGAGAGACCCAGTACTTC	CASSHYFDGGETQYF